Below are 21 T cell receptor beta chains sequenced from a single sample in a study of patients and donors after allogeneic stem cell transplantation. TCRdb analysed the RT-PCR reads with MiXCR anew, one entry per CDR3 protein. The sample carries about a million distinct CDR3 sequences, roughly 17% recorded once. The sequenced sample consisted of blood, either unsorted or a sorted T cell fraction (not recorded which). The receptor source for this set is a human donor who was either an allogeneic HSCT recipient or a stem cell or donor lymphocyte infusion donor (not recorded which). It is not recorded whose cells these are; they may come from a transplant donor.

The rearrangement joins TRBV5-1 to TRBJ1-5, with D unclear. Germline V gene lookup returns CDR1 SGHRS and CDR2 YFSETQ. Trimming shortened V by 3 bases and J by 5 bases, and 9 bases separated the two germline ends. The CDR3 has 13 residues. The CDR3 sequence: CASSYEIDQPQHF. The CDR3 DNA reads as TGCGCCAGCAGCTACGAGATCGATCAGCCCCAGCATTTT. Full variable domain (rest looked up from reference TRBV5-1 and TRBJ1-5): KAGVTQTPRYLIKTRGQQVTLSCSPISGHRSVSWYQQTPGQGLQFLFEYFSETQRNKGNFPGRFSGRQFSNSRSEMNVSTLELGDSALYLCASSYEIDQPQHFGDGTRLSIL.

This clonotype has at least ten counts. The chain recombines TRBV6-4 with TRBJ2-1; D gene uncertain. The CDR3 has 13 amino acids. Per the germline V gene, CDR1 is MRHNA and CDR2 is SNTAGT. The ends were cut back, 5 bases at V and 4 bases at J, with 9 bases in the middle. The DNA for the CDR3 is TGTGCCAGCAGTAGGACGGAGTACAATGAGCAGTTCTTC. Translation: CASSRTEYNEQFF.

This clonotype was seen a few times. This rearrangement joins TRBV5-1 to TRBJ1-4; D not certain. Trimming removed 4 bases from V and 6 bases from J, with 10 bases in between. CDR3 length: 13 residues. Per germline, CDR1 SGHRS and CDR2 YFSETQ. The CDR3 DNA sequence: TGCGCCAGCAGCCCCGGGGATTATGAAAAACTGTTTTTT. As protein: CASSPGDYEKLFF. The variable domain in full, completed from reference TRBV5-1 and TRBJ1-4, reads KAGVTQTPRYLIKTRGQQVTLSCSPISGHRSVSWYQQTPGQGLQFLFEYFSETQRNKGNFPGRFSGRQFSNSRSEMNVSTLELGDSALYLCASSPGDYEKLFFGSGTQLSVL.

This clonotype turned up a few times. The chain employs TRBV29-1 and TRBJ2-5, with 13 bases fitting TRBD2. V was clipped by 7 bases and J by 5 bases; unmatched bases: 7. The germline V gene encodes CDR1 SQVTM and CDR2 ANQGSEA. CDR3 size: 14 residues. CDR3 amino acids: CSAGLAGIRETQYF. The DNA for the CDR3 is TGCAGCGCGGGACTAGCGGGGATTAGGGAGACCCAGTACTTC.

This chain uses TRBV20-1 with TRBJ2-2; D is unresolved. The ends were cut back, 0 bases at V and 0 bases at J, with 11 bases in the middle. The CDR3 extends over 16 amino acids. The germline V gene has CDR1 DFQATT and CDR2 SNEGSKA (reference sequence). In DNA form, the CDR3 reads TGCAGTGCTAGAGATTGGACGAGCGCGAACACCGGGGAGCTGTTTTTT. The encoded protein is CSARDWTSANTGELFF.

The rearrangement uses TRBV18 and TRBJ1-2; TRBD1 matches 8 bases. The CDR3 loop spans 16 amino acids. V dropped 0 bases and J dropped 7; count of bases not matched to a gene: 10. Germline V gene data show CDR1 as KGHSH and CDR2 as LQKENI. The CDR3 protein is CASSPPLTGGESGYTF. As DNA, the CDR3 is TGTGCCAGCTCACCACCTTTAACAGGGGGGGAGTCTGGCTACACCTTC.

This clonotype was seen a handful of times. This chain connects TRBV30 to TRBJ1-4, with no clear D. Germline CDR1 and CDR2: GTSNPN and SVGIG (reference sequence). The CDR3 has 14 amino acids. V was clipped by 3 bases and J by 0 bases, with 8 bases between them. In DNA form, the CDR3 reads TGTGCCTGGAGAAGACGGACAACTAATGAAAAACTGTTTTTT. It yields the protein CAWRRRTTNEKLFF. The whole variable domain, remainder taken from reference TRBV30 and TRBJ1-4, is SQTIHQWPATLVQPVGSPLSLECTVEGTSNPNLYWYRQAAGRGLQLLFYSVGIGQISSEVPQNLSASRPQDRQFILSSKKLLLSDSGFYLCAWRRRTTNEKLFFGSGTQLSVL.

This clonotype was found a few times. The chain recombines TRBV20-1 with TRBJ2-7; 7 nucleotides agree with TRBD2. V gave up 3 bases and J gave up 0 bases; unmatched junction bases: 5. The germline V gene has CDR1 DFQATT and CDR2 SNEGSKA (reference sequence). CDR3 size: 14 residues. Here the CDR3 DNA reads TGCAGTGCTAGTAATCCTAGCGGCTCCTACGAGCAGTACTTC. The encoded protein is CSASNPSGSYEQYF.

The chain couples TRBV7-9 to TRBJ2-7, with TRBD1 matching 7 bases. Trimming took 1 base from V and 1 from J; bases not matched to a gene: 4. The CDR3 spans 15 residues. Germline values: CDR1 SEHNR, CDR2 FQNEAQ (reference sequence). The CDR3 DNA sequence: TGTGCCAGCAGCTTAGGGACAGGTTGGTCCTACGAGCAGTACTTC. Amino acids: CASSLGTGWSYEQYF.

In its sample, this clonotype was seen once. The V gene is TRBV20-1, the J gene TRBJ2-5, with 11 bases matching TRBD1. CDR1 and CDR2 from the germline V gene are DFQATT and SNEGSKA (reference sequence). The trim removed 0 bases at V and 2 bases at J, leaving 2 bases unmatched. This CDR3 comprises 15 residues. The CDR3: CSARDRDRGQETQYF. The CDR3 region has the DNA TGCAGTGCTAGAGATCGGGACAGGGGGCAAGAGACCCAGTACTTC.

This clonotype was observed many times. The V and J genes are TRBV5-6 and TRBJ2-1; tentatively, D is TRBD1 or TRBD2 (5 bases each). The V and J ends lost 1 base and 2 bases respectively, with 10 bases between them. The CDR3 covers 15 residues. CDR1 and CDR2 (germline): SGHDT, YYEEEE. The CDR3 DNA follows: TGTGCCAGCAGCTTGAGAGGGACGGCCTACAATGAGCAGTTCTTC. It specifies CASSLRGTAYNEQFF.

The chain combines TRBV6-4 with TRBJ2-7; possible D gene TRBD1, 6 bases. Germline V gene data show CDR1 as MRHNA and CDR2 as SNTAGT. CDR3 length: 15 residues. Trimming took off 5 bases at V and 0 bases at J, with 14 bases between the two ends. CDR3 in DNA: TGTGCCAGCAGTCAGCAACCGGACAGCTCCTACGAGCAGTACTTC. This gives the protein CASSQQPDSSYEQYF.

The rearrangement uses TRBV7-9 and TRBJ2-3, with no clear D. The CDR3 runs to 13 residues. V was cut by 5 bases and J by 10 bases, with 16 bases left in between. From germline, CDR1 is SEHNR and CDR2 FQNEAQ (reference sequence). The CDR3 region is CASSLGSPTSQYF. For the CDR3, the DNA is TGTGCCAGCAGCCTAGGATCTCCTACTTCGCAGTATTTT.

This clonotype has more than one count but fewer than ten. This chain links TRBV2 with TRBJ2-1; no clear D gene. Germline V gene sequence: CDR1 SNHLY, CDR2 FYNNEI. Between the trimmed V and J ends, which lost 5 bases and 1 base, there was a span of 9 bases. The CDR3 has 14 amino acids. This CDR3 reads CASSIIGSYNEQFF. In DNA, the CDR3 is TGTGCCAGCAGTATAATAGGTTCCTACAATGAGCAGTTCTTC.

This clonotype has only a few counts. J is TRBJ1-4 and V is TRBV2; D gene unclear. Germline lookup yields CDR1 SNHLY and CDR2 FYNNEI. The V gene lost 5 bases and the J gene lost 7 bases, with 17 bases spanning the gap. The length of the CDR3 is 15 residues. As DNA, the CDR3 is TGTGCCAGCAGTCCCGTGAGGCTTGGTATTGAAAAACTGTTTTTT. It specifies CASSPVRLGIEKLFF.

This clonotype turned up a few times. V and J are TRBV2 and TRBJ2-3; perhaps TRBD2 as D (5 bases). There are 14 residues in the CDR3. In germline, CDR1 is SNHLY, CDR2 FYNNEI. V was cut by 3 bases and J by 2 bases, with 9 bases left in between. This CDR3 reads CASSDPDFTDTQYF. The CDR3 region has the DNA TGTGCCAGCAGTGACCCGGACTTCACAGATACGCAGTATTTT.

The genes are TRBV5-1 and TRBJ1-2, with a tentative D call TRBD1 (5 bases). Trimming stripped 0 bases from V and 8 bases from J, with 11 bases between. The CDR3 runs to 13 residues. Germline V gene lookup returns CDR1 SGHRS and CDR2 YFSETQ. Written as DNA, the CDR3 is TGCGCCAGCAGCTTGGATGGAGGACAAGGCTACACCTTC. This encodes CASSLDGGQGYTF.

The chain employs TRBV20-1 and TRBJ2-7; D possibly corresponds to TRBD2 (6 bases). Trimming shortened V by 1 base and J by 7 bases, and 29 bases separated the two germline ends. The CDR3 has 18 residues. CDR1 and CDR2 from the germline V gene are DFQATT and SNEGSKA (reference sequence). The CDR3 sequence: CSARGYRWEAPSTGEQYF. Here the CDR3 DNA reads TGCAGTGCTAGAGGCTATCGGTGGGAGGCCCCCTCTACGGGTGAGCAGTACTTC.

The table lists this clonotype with a few counts. The chain has TRBV12-3 or TRBV12-4 and TRBJ1-2; 7 bases align to TRBD1. V lost 6 bases to trimming and J lost 4 bases; unmatched junction nucleotides: 5. The CDR3 runs to 13 residues. CDR3 in DNA: TGTGCCAGCAGAAGACAGGGCGGCTATGGCTACACCTTC. Its protein is CASRRQGGYGYTF.

J is TRBJ1-2 and V is TRBV11-2; 11 nucleotides line up with TRBD1. From germline, CDR1 is SGHAT and CDR2 FQNNGV. CDR3 size: 17 residues. Trimming took 2 bases from V and 4 from J; bases not matched to a gene: 9. CDR3 DNA: TGTGCCAGCAGCTTAATGCGTGGAGGACAGGGGGCCTATGGCTACACCTTC. Residues: CASSLMRGGQGAYGYTF.

CDR3 nucleotide sequence: TGTGCCAGCAGTTACTCGACTCGGGTTGGGGTGGACACCGGGGAGCTGTTTTTT. Translated: CASSYSTRVGVDTGELFF. The chain couples TRBV6-5 to TRBJ2-2; D is unclear. V lost 0 bases, J lost 3 bases, and 17 bases lay in between. This CDR3 is built from 18 residues. Looked up from germline, CDR1 is MNHEY and CDR2 is SVGAGI.